This T cell receptor (beta chain) emerged from a study of beta chain features in type 1 diabetes (dated by TCRdb to 2016 to 2018). Broadly, across the study: No differences in mean age, gender distribution, total cell number or subset yield were found between patients and healthy donors. Naive and central memory subsets were obtained from all 30 or so donors, but regulatory and stem cell-like memory subsets were isolated from only 8 patients and about 8 healthy donors. A total of some 100,000,000 sorted cells were examined across all samples, and the number of cells per subset was strongly correlated with RNA yield. The study compared the TCRB repertoires of sorted circulating CD4+ T cell subsets in recently diagnosed type 1 diabetes patients with those in matched healthy donors.

Results the study describes overall, beyond this receptor: The naive, central memory and regulatory TCRB repertoires appeared to resemble one another more closely among patients than among healthy donors. A moderate but significant shortening of TCRB CDR3 length was observed in type 1 diabetes patients in all four CD4+ subsets. Because cDNA was sequenced instead of genomic DNA, activated cells with high expression could be over-represented, although the groups did not differ in activation or CD3 levels. Patients with type 1 diabetes made fewer insertions and deleted more nucleotides at VDJ recombination sites, implying thymic rearrangement abnormalities. Because the HLA sub-analyses included only small numbers of individuals, any influence of HLA type on TCRB rearrangement was left unresolved. PCR might favor shorter templates, but patient and control samples were amplified and corrected together, so any skew would affect both groups equally.

The entire isolated RNA was reverse transcribed using the High Capacity cDNA Reverse Transcription Kit, and thus expressed TCRB transcripts were sequenced. Naive, central memory and regulatory T cell samples underwent deep immunoSEQ sequencing, averaging roughly 3.4 million total reads per sample. After sorted cells were lysed in RLT buffer, RNA was extracted with DNase-treated RNeasy Micro or Mini kits, with the choice depending on cell number. Each cell subset was processed separately to prevent cross-contamination, with patient and healthy donor samples processed together. The immunoSEQ multiplex PCR was used to amplify TCRB sequences from cDNA, yielding 87-bp fragments that span the CDR3 region. Sequencing of the amplicons was performed on the Illumina HiSeq platform. The study's processing was this. Synthetic template baselines were used to correct PCR bias computationally, reads within Hamming distance 2 were collapsed, and singletons that could not be merged were discarded. Reads were aligned against IMGT so that V, D and J genes, CDR3 length and insertions or deletions at six rearrangement sites could be assigned. Within each subset, clonotype counts were normalized to the number of sorted cells before true diversity and Gini coefficients were calculated with the tcR R package. The overlap coefficient, calculated on TCRB nucleotide sequences, was used to quantify repertoire sharing. TCRdb took this table from immuneACCESS and kept in-frame rearrangements with V and J called. Such tables lack part of the clones; where checked against another copy, unresolved V genes explain under half of the gap, and the rest is unexplained. Clone size and V and J calls were adopted from that table, with D and trimming inferred from the DNA. This sample has 300,000 to 450,000 clones in its table, and around 10% of those were observed once. The leading ten clones occupy about 0.64% of the sample.

Spanning cysteine to phenylalanine, the CDR3 consists of 11 amino acids. This entry keeps only the CDR3 DNA: 33 bases, framed from base 1. The germline V gene gives CDR1 as SGHRS and CDR2 as YFSETQ. V and J lose 0 bases and 8 bases, and a span of 5 bases separates them. This clone was counted between two and nine times. Its cognate antigen has yet to be identified. The record has no base qualities; no much larger clone is one base away. A single peripheral blood draw of roughly 0.11 L on average was collected from each donor into heparinised tubes. A BD FACSAria II and a panel including CD45RO, CCR7, CD25, CD127, CD95 and CD27 were used to sort naive, central memory, regulatory and stem cell-like memory CD4+ T cells. All sorted populations exceeded 95% purity. Right away, PBMCs were isolated by Lymphoprep density gradient centrifugation and were stained directly, with no culture step. To minimize batch effects, samples were stained and sorted in pairs, one healthy donor with one patient per experiment.

The source of this sequence is a man younger than 40 with type 1 diabetes. The chain links TRBV5-1 with TRBJ1-1; the D segment cannot be called with confidence. The material sequenced was central memory CD4+ T cells from blood. CDR3 reads: CASSLEKEAFF. The nucleotide sequence is TGCGCCAGCAGCTTGGAGAAGGAAGCTTTCTTT.